Shown below are 17 T cell receptor beta chains from a single sample sequenced in a study of blood T cell repertoires in COVID-19. Using immunoSEQ multiplex PCR, the repertoire was profiled, and TCRdb retains in-frame clones only, with some absent. The sample records some 510,000 clones, 70% to 90% being singletons. What was sequenced was PBMCs or T cells enriched from blood (not recorded which). The receptor source for this set is a woman between 40 and 50 years old who had recovered from COVID-19.

Regarding this clone: Other DNA sequences of this sample code for an identical CDR3. This sequence joins TRBV7-9 and TRBJ2-7, with 7 positions matching TRBD1. J lost 2 bases, V lost 5 bases, and 3 bases had no gene match. The germline V gene has CDR1 SEHNR and CDR2 FQNEAQ (reference sequence). The CDR3 totals 13 residues. The CDR3 loop reads CASSPTGAYEQYF. As DNA, the CDR3 is TGTGCCAGCAGCCCAACAGGGGCCTACGAGCAGTACTTC.

V usage is TRBV15 and J usage is TRBJ1-2; 7 bases align to TRBD1. Trimming at V came to 1 base and at J to 8 bases, leaving 13 bases not matched to a gene. CDR1 and CDR2 (germline): LNHNV, YYDKDF (reference sequence). The CDR3 extends over 16 amino acids. CDR3 DNA sequence: TGTGCCACCAGCAGAGCAGGTATAACAGGGGAAGTAGGCTACACCTTC. It translates to CATSRAGITGEVGYTF.

The CDR3 reads CASSPALSDTEAFF. The CDR3 region has the DNA TGTGCCAGCTCACCAGCCCTCTCAGACACTGAAGCTTTCTTT. The V gene is TRBV18, the J gene TRBJ1-1; D gene unclear. The germline CDR1 and CDR2 sequences are KGHSH and LQKENI. The CDR3 runs to 14 residues. V lost 2 bases, J lost 3 bases, and 10 bases lay in between. The full variable domain, rest sourced from reference TRBV18 and TRBJ1-1, is NAGVMQNPRHLVRRRGQEARLRCSPMKGHSHVYWYRQLPEEGLKFMVYLQKENIIDESGMPKERFSAEFPKEGPSILRIQQVVRGDSAAYFCASSPALSDTEAFFGQGTRLTVV.

The chain couples TRBV7-9 to TRBJ2-7, with 10 bases aligning to TRBD2. This CDR3 is built from 16 residues. Losses at the gene ends were 5 bases for V and 1 base for J; bases not matched to a gene: 8. The germline V gene has CDR1 SEHNR and CDR2 FQNEAQ (reference sequence). CDR3 coding DNA: TGTGCCAGCAGCCCTAGGTCTAGCGGGGGTTCCTACGAGCAGTACTTC. It specifies CASSPRSSGGSYEQYF.

This clone has just a few counts. This rearrangement joins TRBV5-1 to TRBJ2-2; D is unclear. CDR1 and CDR2 (germline): SGHRS, YFSETQ. Deletions cut 2 bases from V and 3 bases from J, with 5 bases between. The CDR3 is 13 residues long. The CDR3 loop reads CASSFLDTGELFF. In DNA form, the CDR3 reads TGCGCCAGCAGCTTCCTCGACACCGGGGAGCTGTTTTTT.

This chain joins TRBV7-2 and TRBJ2-4; TRBD1 might be the D (6 bases). The V gene lost 5 bases and the J gene lost 5 bases, with 13 bases spanning the gap. CDR1 and CDR2 from the germline V gene are SGHTA and FQGNSA. This CDR3 region has 14 residues. CDR3 sequence reads: CASSPGHAQNIQYF. As DNA, the CDR3 is TGTGCCAGCAGCCCGGGACACGCACAAAACATTCAGTACTTC. Supplemented by reference TRBV7-2 and TRBJ2-4, the full variable domain reads GAGVSQSPSNKVTEKGKDVELRCDPISGHTALYWYRQSLGQGLEFLIYFQGNSAPDKSGLPSDRFSAERTGGSVSTLTIQRTQQEDSAVYLCASSPGHAQNIQYFGAGTRLSVL.

The V call is TRBV11-2, the J call TRBJ1-1; D is ambiguous. Germline V CDR1 and CDR2: SGHAT, FQNNGV. The V end lost 4 bases, the J end lost 5 bases, and 8 bases lay between the germline ends. There are 12 residues in the CDR3. The CDR3 DNA reads TGTGCCAGCAGCTACGGGAGGACTGAAGCTTTCTTT. As protein: CASSYGRTEAFF. Based on the CDR3 plus reference TRBV11-2 and TRBJ1-1, the full variable domain is EAGVAQSPRYKIIEKRQSVAFWCNPISGHATLYWYQQILGQGPKLLIQFQNNGVVDDSQLPKDRFSAERLKGVDSTLKIQPAKLEDSAVYLCASSYGRTEAFFGQGTRLTVV.

The chain uses TRBV27 and TRBJ2-3, with TRBD1 identical over 7 bases. V lost 3 bases to trimming and J lost 2 bases; unmatched junction nucleotides: 2. The CDR3 consists of 14 residues. Germline CDR1 reads MNHEY; CDR2 reads SMNVEV (reference sequence). The CDR3 nucleotides read TGTGCCAGCAGTTTGGGACAGAACACAGATACGCAGTATTTT. Translating gives CASSLGQNTDTQYF.

The chain links TRBV4-3 to TRBJ2-1; TRBD1 agrees at 9 bases. The germline V gene has CDR1 LGHNA and CDR2 YSLEER. There are 19 residues in the CDR3. J was trimmed by 6 bases and V by 3 bases; bases with no gene match: 18. As DNA, the CDR3 is TGCGCCAGCAGCCAGTTGGGACAGGGAACCTTTGGGTTTCTCAATGAGCAGTTCTTC. Translating it yields CASSQLGQGTFGFLNEQFF.

The V gene is TRBV30, the J gene TRBJ1-1; maybe TRBD1 (6 bases). With 3 bases removed from V and 7 bases from J, the gap between germline ends came to 21 bases. This CDR3 is built from 15 residues. CDR1 is GTSNPN, CDR2 SVGIG, per germline (reference sequence). The DNA for the CDR3 is TGTGCCTGGAGAAGGTCTGTTCTGGGAGGGGGTGAAGCTTTCTTT. Its translation is CAWRRSVLGGGEAFF.

The V gene is TRBV9, the J gene TRBJ1-1, with D perhaps matching TRBD1 (6 bases). V lost 0 bases, J lost 1 base, and 10 bases lay in between. Germline loops: CDR1 SGDLS, CDR2 YYNGEE. The CDR3 is 15 amino acids. The CDR3: CASSVATGWNTEAFF. CDR3 in DNA: TGTGCCAGCAGCGTAGCCACAGGGTGGAACACTGAAGCTTTCTTT. The full variable domain, in which reference TRBV9 and TRBJ1-1 provide the parts outside the CDR3, is DSGVTQTPKHLITATGQRVTLRCSPRSGDLSVYWYQQSLDQGLQFLIQYYNGEERAKGNILERFSAQQFPDLHSELNLSSLELGDSALYFCASSVATGWNTEAFFGQGTRLTVV.

This sequence joins TRBV5-4 and TRBJ2-7, with 7 bases fitting TRBD1. Germline V gene lookup returns CDR1 SGHNT and CDR2 YYREEE (reference sequence). The CDR3 is 13 residues long. Trimming cost V 4 bases and J 3 bases; bases outside gene matches: 4. CDR3 protein: CASSHRDSYEQYF. The CDR3 region has the DNA TGTGCCAGCAGCCACCGGGACAGCTACGAGCAGTACTTC.

The chain carries TRBV5-1 and TRBJ2-1; D may be TRBD1 (6 bases). The CDR3 is 16 residues long. Germline-derived CDR1 and CDR2 are SGHRS and YFSETQ. V was trimmed by 0 bases and J by 6 bases, leaving 16 bases between them. CDR3 residues: CASSLAPGVVGNEQFF. CDR3 DNA sequence: TGCGCCAGCAGCTTGGCCCCAGGGGTGGTGGGCAATGAGCAGTTCTTC.

The chain combines TRBV7-9 with TRBJ2-5, with TRBD1 matching over 7 bases. CDR3 length equals 14 residues. J was trimmed by 3 bases and V by 1 base; bases with no gene match: 2. The germline gives CDR1 SEHNR, CDR2 FQNEAQ (reference sequence). The CDR3 loop reads CASSLVGGEETQYF. For the CDR3, the DNA is TGTGCCAGCAGCTTAGTAGGGGGCGAAGAGACCCAGTACTTC.

The gene calls are TRBV18 and TRBJ2-3; the match to TRBD1 covers 7 bases. The CDR3 is 16 amino acids. The V segment lost 4 bases and the J segment 4 bases; nucleotides outside the gene matches: 11. Looked up from germline, CDR1 is KGHSH and CDR2 is LQKENI. The CDR3 is CASSRGARGSADTQYF. The CDR3 DNA sequence: TGTGCCAGCTCACGGGGCGCCAGGGGGTCGGCAGATACGCAGTATTTT.

This sequence joins TRBV5-1 and TRBJ1-1; 8 bases match TRBD1. The ends lost 4 bases at V and 2 bases at J; junction bases unmatched: 7. The CDR3 consists of 15 residues. Germline V CDR1 and CDR2: SGHRS, YFSETQ. In nucleotides, the CDR3 is TGCGCCAGCAGCCCCCGGGACAGGCTTAACACTGAAGCTTTCTTT. Protein product: CASSPRDRLNTEAFF.

The rearrangement uses TRBV27 and TRBJ2-7; D remains ambiguous. The germline V gene encodes CDR1 MNHEY and CDR2 SMNVEV (reference sequence). The CDR3 runs 15 residues. Trimming took 5 bases from V and 2 from J, leaving 16 bases between them. The CDR3 coding sequence is TGTGCCAGCAGTCCCTCGGCACCGACTCCCTACGAGCAGTACTTC. Translating it yields CASSPSAPTPYEQYF.